A selection of T cell receptor beta chains follows, all from one sample in a study of blood T cell repertoires in COVID-19. Some clones are missing from TCRdb's copy, which holds only in-frame ones; the method was immunoSEQ multiplex PCR. The sample includes over 85,000 clones, around 90% of them seen just once. The sample comprised peripheral blood. The source of these receptors is a woman in her 50s with COVID-19, enrolled during active disease. Both conserved end residues are part of each CDR3.

TRBJ1-1 TRBV2 CASSTDGMNTEAFF
TRBJ1-6 TRBV6-5 CASSYGRVRKGSPLHF
TRBJ1-2 TRBV6-6 CASSSSGGFGYTF
TRBJ2-7 TRBV25-1 CASSERGLAWEQYF
TRBJ2-2 TRBV11-3 CASSFQRWSGELFF
TRBJ2-5 TRBV5-4 CASGLAGQETQYF
TRBJ2-3 TRBV7-9 CASSSSGLSSDTQYF
TRBJ1-1 TRBV19 CASSSSGVNTEAFF
TRBJ1-4 TRBV9 CASSPPGQETTNEKLFF
TRBJ1-2 TRBV4-3 CASSQDGQYGYTF
TRBJ1-1 TRBV7-3 CASSLSAMNTEAFF
TRBJ2-7 TRBV5-1 CASSYLGQGAYEQYF
TRBJ2-1 TRBV13 CASSLGGQLLGEQFF
TRBJ1-6 TRBV6-1 CASSDSVVTPYSPLHF
TRBJ2-3 TRBV27 CASSFPGTGGADTQYF
TRBJ2-2 TRBV28 CASRPGGTNTGELFF
TRBJ2-7 TRBV9 CASSRGGQDEQYF
TRBJ2-3 TRBV7-3 CASSLGLAGGPYTDTQYF
TRBJ2-1 TRBV6-5 CASIGRGPPSNEQFF
TRBJ1-1 TRBV7-9 CASSRRQIEAFF
TRBJ1-5 TRBV3-1/TRBV3-2 CASSQADSNQPQHF
TRBJ2-1 TRBV18 CASSERGGSYNEQFF
TRBJ2-1 TRBV12-3/TRBV12-4 CASSLRGEQFF
TRBJ2-3 TRBV5-1 CASSPPSGGRTDTQYF
TRBJ2-7 TRBV9 CASSTGTADSYEQYF
TRBJ1-4 TRBV2 CASTRDTEKLFF
TRBJ1-3 TRBV6-1 CASSEDRPGNTIYF
TRBJ1-5 TRBV2 CASRGGQPQHF
TRBJ1-1 TRBV28 CASSLEGRSTEAFF
TRBJ2-7 TRBV29-1 CSVEDPDRAATGHYEQYF
TRBJ1-4 TRBV6-6 CASSLLLIREKLFF
TRBJ1-6 TRBV19 CASSTPGTGRGSPLHF
TRBJ2-2 TRBV9 CASSAPGGPTGELFF
TRBJ2-3 TRBV7-2 CASSLAGSTDTQYF
TRBJ2-7 TRBV25-1 CASSEPGDYEQYF
TRBJ2-7 TRBV5-1 CASSSQGHEQYF
TRBJ1-2 TRBV4-3 CASSLELGAPGYTF
TRBJ2-3 TRBV21-1 CASSKAGRLTLNIRSSTDTQYF
TRBJ2-3 TRBV30 CAWRSGIGTDTQYF
TRBJ2-1 TRBV24-1 CATSPSGGPGSSYNEQFF
TRBJ1-4 TRBV14 CASSQVTGEKLFF
TRBJ2-7 TRBV19 CASSRRLSYEQYF
TRBJ1-2 TRBV30 CAWSWTGSEDGYTF
TRBJ2-1 TRBV3-1/TRBV3-2 CASSQDGLAVLYNEQFF
TRBJ2-7 TRBV29-1 CSVAGRFSYEQYF
TRBJ2-5 TRBV18 CASSSGTGGARETQYF
TRBJ2-3 TRBV28 CASSFGGWMDTQYF
TRBJ1-5 TRBV5-3 CARSLAEDYSNQPQHF
TRBJ2-7 TRBV2 CASGPSGGPAYEQYF
TRBJ2-1 TRBV4-1 CASSPTGGPVNEQFF
TRBJ1-3 TRBV27 CASRDAWTGGIRRAGNTIYF
TRBJ2-7 TRBV6-5 CASSYSRGSFEQYF
TRBJ2-7 TRBV6-5 CASIGTGGKYEQYF
TRBJ2-3 TRBV6-1 CASSERGLAGRDTQYF
TRBJ2-3 TRBV12-3/TRBV12-4 CASSSGGTNTQYF
TRBJ2-1 TRBV7-3 CASSLTAGAPYNEQFF
TRBJ1-5 TRBV15 CATSRDKAGDQPQHF
TRBJ1-1 TRBV30 CAWSVPGWTEAFF
TRBJ2-2 TRBV28 CASSFRGLGGELFF
TRBJ2-5 TRBV5-1 CASSASGGVETQYF